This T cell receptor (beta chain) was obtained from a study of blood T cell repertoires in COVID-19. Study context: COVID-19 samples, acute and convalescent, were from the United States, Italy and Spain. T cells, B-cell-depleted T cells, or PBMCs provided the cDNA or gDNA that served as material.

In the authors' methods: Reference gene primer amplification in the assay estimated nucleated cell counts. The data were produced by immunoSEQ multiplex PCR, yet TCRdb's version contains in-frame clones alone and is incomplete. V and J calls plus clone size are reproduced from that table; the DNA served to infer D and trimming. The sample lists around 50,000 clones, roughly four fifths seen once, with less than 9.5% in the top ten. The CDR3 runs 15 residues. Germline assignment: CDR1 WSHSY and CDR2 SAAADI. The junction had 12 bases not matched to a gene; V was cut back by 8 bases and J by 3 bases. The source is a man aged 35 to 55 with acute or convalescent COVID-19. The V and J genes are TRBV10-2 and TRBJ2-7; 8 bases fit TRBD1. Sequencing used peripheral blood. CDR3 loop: CASLASGTGNYEQYF. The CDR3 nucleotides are TGCGCCAGCCTAGCTTCCGGGACAGGAAACTACGAGCAGTACTTC.